This T cell receptor beta chain emerged from a study of CD8 T cells in Susac syndrome. Germline lookup yields CDR1 SQVTM and CDR2 ANQGSEA. The length of the CDR3 is 13 residues. V gave up 5 bases and J gave up 2 bases, with 13 bases separating them. Points from the study as a whole: As the study acknowledged, the number of individuals who were part of its TCR sequencing and HLA analysis was relatively small.

The authors reverse transcribed roughly 0.5 to 1 ug RNA with random hexamers. Coverage of TCR beta CDR3 amplification by immunoSEQ multiplex PCR extended to 54 Vbeta and 13 Jbeta. TCRdb recomputed calls from the immunoSEQ multiplex PCR reads with MiXCR, one row per CDR3 protein. The top ten clones hold just over 0.13% of a sample with around 150,000 distinct CDR3 sequences, around 93% of them seen once. The CD8+ and CD4+ T cells were negatively isolated, with the TEMRA cells enriched by FACS. Of note for this clonotype: Its specificity is unknown.

The clonotype was recovered from a human donor in good health. The sample consisted of CD4+ T cells from PBMCs. V and J are TRBV29-1 and TRBJ2-7; D possibly corresponds to TRBD1 (6 bases). Written as DNA, the CDR3 is TGCAGCGTTTCTAAGGGGGACCCCTACGAGCAGTACTTC. Translation: CSVSKGDPYEQYF.